This T cell receptor beta chain was recorded in a study of T-cell memory formation after mild COVID-19. Study-level results: CD4/CD8 balance characterized clones contracting day 15 to 85, and CD4+ skew characterized later expanders.

V lost 5 bases and J lost 4; bases outside the gene matches: 6. The CDR3 runs 14 residues. In TCRdb, the 5' RACE reads were re-called with MiXCR into one record per CDR3 protein. The table includes about 58,000 distinct CDR3 sequences, about 30% detected once. This clonotype has at least ten counts. Its antigen remains unknown. This chain joins TRBV12-3 or TRBV12-4 and TRBJ2-5; 8 bases align to TRBD1. The sample consisted of PBMCs or a T cell subset sorted from them (not recorded which). The clonotype was recovered from a man between 18 and 29 years old who had mild COVID-19 (a few samples of this study predate the infection). Cell type and time point are not known. CDR3: CASSTGQGVETQYF. The CDR3 DNA follows: TGTGCCAGCAGTACAGGACAGGGAGTAGAGACCCAGTACTTC.